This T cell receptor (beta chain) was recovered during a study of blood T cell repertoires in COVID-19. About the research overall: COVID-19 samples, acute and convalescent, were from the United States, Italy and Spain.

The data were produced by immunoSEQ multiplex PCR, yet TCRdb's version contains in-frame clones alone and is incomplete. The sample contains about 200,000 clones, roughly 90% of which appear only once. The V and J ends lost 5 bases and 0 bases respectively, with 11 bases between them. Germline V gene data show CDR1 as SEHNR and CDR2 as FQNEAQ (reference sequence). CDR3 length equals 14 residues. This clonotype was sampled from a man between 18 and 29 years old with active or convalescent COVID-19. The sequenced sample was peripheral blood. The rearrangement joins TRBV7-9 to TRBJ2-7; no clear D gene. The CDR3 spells CASSTTFSSYEQYF. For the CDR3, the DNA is TGTGCCAGCAGCACAACCTTCTCCTCCTACGAGCAGTACTTC.